This is a list of T cell receptor beta chains from one sample in a study of T-cell reconstitution after alpha-beta-depleted transplantation in children. Each CDR3 protein is one row after TCRdb ran MiXCR on the PCR reads. The table lists 600,000 to 700,000 distinct CDR3 sequences, around 16% of them singletons, with approximately 1% in the top ten. Sequenced material: PBMCs from the stem cell graft donor, taken from the stem cell graft. The receptor source for this set is a human donor who donated a stem cell graft to a child with acute myeloid leukemia. CDR3s include the opening cysteine and the closing phenylalanine or tryptophan. The D gene is left open where the match is weak. Clone size is given for some rows only: seen once, a few or many times, or a class if the clone is expanded.

d_call j_call clone_size v_call cdr3_nt cdr3_aa
TRBD1 TRBJ1-4 few TRBV6-5 TGTGCCAGCAGTTCCGGACAGGTCTACGATGAAAAACTGTTTTTT CASSSGQVYDEKLFF
. TRBJ2-6 many TRBV6-1 TGTGCCAGCAGGGGACGGGTCTCTGGGGCCAACGTCCTGACTTTC CASRGRVSGANVLTF
. TRBJ2-2 once TRBV6-5 TGTGCCAGCAGTTACTCTTTAATCGGTGCGAACACCGGGGAGCTGTTTTTT CASSYSLIGANTGELFF
TRBD1 TRBJ1-2 many TRBV6-5 TGTGCCAGCAGTTACTCAGGGACAGGACACTATGGCTACACCTTC CASSYSGTGHYGYTF
. TRBJ1-1 many TRBV5-6 TGTGCCAGCAGCTTGTGGGACAACGAAGCTTTCTTT CASSLWDNEAFF
. TRBJ2-7 few TRBV7-2 TGTGCCAGCAGCCAGAAAGGGGACGCCGAGCAGTACTTC CASSQKGDAEQYF
. TRBJ1-5 few TRBV12-3/TRBV12-4 TGTGCCAGCAGTTCTGGTGGAGTTTATCAGCCCCAGCATTTT CASSSGGVYQPQHF
. TRBJ2-5 . TRBV12-3/TRBV12-4 TGTGCCAGCAGTTTTCTCAGGGAAGAGACCCAGTACTTC CASSFLREETQYF
. TRBJ2-2 many TRBV29-1 TGCAGCGTTGAAGGCCTGGGAGGCGTCTCGAACACCGGGGAGCTGTTTTTT CSVEGLGGVSNTGELFF
. TRBJ1-1 . TRBV12-3/TRBV12-4 TGTGCCAGCAGTTTTGCGGCTCAGGGGACTGAAGCTTTCTTT CASSFAAQGTEAFF
. TRBJ2-7 . TRBV30 TGTGCCTGGAGTCCAGGGTCCTCCTACGAGCAGTACTTC CAWSPGSSYEQYF
. TRBJ2-1 many TRBV27 TGTGCCAGCAGTTTAGTCCAGGCGAGCTCCTACAATGAGCAGTTCTTC CASSLVQASSYNEQFF
TRBD2 TRBJ2-3 many TRBV27 TGTGCCAGCAGTTTATCGGGGGGGTGGGCAGATACGCAGTATTTT CASSLSGGWADTQYF
. TRBJ2-2 many TRBV12-5 TGTGCTAGTGGTTTGAGGAGCACCGGGGAGCTGTTTTTT CASGLRSTGELFF
. TRBJ2-3 many TRBV20-1 TGCAGTGCTAGAGGTCCTTCAGATACGCAGTATTTT CSARGPSDTQYF
. TRBJ1-6 . TRBV4-3 TGCGCCAGCAGACTAAATCCGGGACGGTTGAATTCACCCCTCCACTTT CASRLNPGRLNSPLHF
TRBD2 TRBJ2-3 . TRBV6-5 TGTGCCAGCAGTTACTCGAGACTAGCTGCGGGGACAGATACGCAGTATTTT CASSYSRLAAGTDTQYF